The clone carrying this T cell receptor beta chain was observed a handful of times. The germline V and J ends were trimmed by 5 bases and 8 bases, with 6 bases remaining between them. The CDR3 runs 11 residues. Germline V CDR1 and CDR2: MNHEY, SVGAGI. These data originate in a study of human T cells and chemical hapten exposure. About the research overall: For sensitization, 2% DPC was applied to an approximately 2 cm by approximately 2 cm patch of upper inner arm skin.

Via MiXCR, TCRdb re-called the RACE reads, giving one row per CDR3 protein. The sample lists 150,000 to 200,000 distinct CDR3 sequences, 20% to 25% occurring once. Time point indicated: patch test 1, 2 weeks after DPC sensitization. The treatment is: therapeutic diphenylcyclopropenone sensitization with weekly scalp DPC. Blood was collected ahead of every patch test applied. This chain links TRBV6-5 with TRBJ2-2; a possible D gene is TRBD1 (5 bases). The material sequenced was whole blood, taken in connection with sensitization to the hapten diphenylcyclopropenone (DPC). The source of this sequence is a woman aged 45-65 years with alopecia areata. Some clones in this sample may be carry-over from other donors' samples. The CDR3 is CASSQGGELFF. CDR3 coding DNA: TGTGCCAGCAGTCAGGGAGGGGAGCTGTTTTTT.